These 21 T cell receptor beta chains were all obtained from the same sample, sequenced in a study of T-cell memory formation after mild COVID-19. TCRdb analysed the 5' RACE reads with MiXCR anew, one entry per CDR3 protein. The sample lists 470,000 or so distinct CDR3 sequences, roughly 18% occurring once. Sequencing input: PBMCs or a T cell subset sorted from them (not recorded which). The receptors shown here come from a man between 18 and 29 years old who had mild COVID-19 (a few samples of this study predate the infection). Cell type and time point are not known.

V and J are TRBV5-1 and TRBJ2-1, with 11 bases matching TRBD2. The CDR3 has 18 amino acids. CDR1 and CDR2 (germline): SGHRS, YFSETQ. Losses at the gene ends were 3 bases for V and 3 bases for J; bases not matched to a gene: 11. The CDR3, as DNA: TGCGCCAGCAGCTCTTCTAGCGGGGGGCGTCACTACTACAATGAGCAGTTCTTC. It translates to CASSSSSGGRHYYNEQFF.

V usage is TRBV12-3 or TRBV12-4 and J usage is TRBJ1-1; possibly TRBD1 for D (6 bases). Trimming shortened V by 8 bases and J by 1 base, and 17 bases separated the two germline ends. CDR3 length: 15 amino acids. The CDR3 is CASRTYQGQNTEAFF. The CDR3 DNA reads TGTGCCAGCCGCACTTACCAGGGACAGAACACTGAAGCTTTCTTT.

This clonotype was counted only a few times. The rearrangement uses TRBV20-1 and TRBJ1-6; maybe TRBD1 (6 bases). CDR3 length: 14 residues. Germline V gene lookup returns CDR1 DFQATT and CDR2 SNEGSKA (reference sequence). Trimming removed 6 bases from V and 5 bases from J, with 14 bases in between. The CDR3 bases are TGCAGTGCGCAGAGGCAGGGGAATAATTCACCCCTCCACTTT. Its translation is CSAQRQGNNSPLHF.

The chain carries TRBV7-2 and TRBJ1-1; D not resolved. V was clipped by 3 bases and J by 1 base, with 6 bases between them. CDR3 length: 13 residues. The germline gives CDR1 SGHTA, CDR2 FQGNSA. CDR3 nucleotide sequence: TGTGCCAGCAGCTTGTTCCCGAACACTGAAGCTTTCTTT. Its translation is CASSLFPNTEAFF.

The chain uses TRBV9 and TRBJ2-5; D gene unclear. Trimming stripped 1 base from V and 4 bases from J, with 14 bases between. The germline V gene encodes CDR1 SGDLS and CDR2 YYNGEE. CDR3 size: 15 residues. As DNA, the CDR3 is TGTGCCAGCAGCGTAACCCCAGCTGGACGAGAGACCCAGTACTTC. Its protein is CASSVTPAGRETQYF. Full variable domain (missing parts from reference TRBV9 and TRBJ2-5): DSGVTQTPKHLITATGQRVTLRCSPRSGDLSVYWYQQSLDQGLQFLIQYYNGEERAKGNILERFSAQQFPDLHSELNLSSLELGDSALYFCASSVTPAGRETQYFGPGTRLLVL.

This clonotype was recorded a few times. This chain uses TRBV19 with TRBJ2-5; D gene ambiguous. Germline assignment: CDR1 LNHDA and CDR2 SQIVND (reference sequence). Between the trimmed V and J ends, which lost 7 bases and 0 bases, there was a span of 12 bases. The CDR3 loop spans 14 amino acids. The CDR3 is CASNPEVNQETQYF. In DNA form, the CDR3 reads TGTGCCAGTAACCCCGAGGTAAACCAAGAGACCCAGTACTTC.

The chain links TRBV5-1 to TRBJ2-7; no clear D. V lost 0 bases and J 3 bases, leaving 7 bases between the germline ends. This CDR3 comprises 13 residues. From germline, CDR1 is SGHRS and CDR2 YFSETQ. The CDR3 region has the DNA TGCGCCAGCAGCTTGGGACACAGCTACGAGCAGTACTTC. It encodes CASSLGHSYEQYF.

The gene calls are TRBV5-1 and TRBJ2-5; D perhaps matches TRBD1 (6 bases). Germline CDR1 reads SGHRS; CDR2 reads YFSETQ. Trimming removed 6 bases from V and 7 bases from J, with 16 bases in between. The CDR3 contains 13 residues. The chain's CDR3 is CASKWDIGGTQYF. The CDR3 DNA reads TGCGCCAGCAAGTGGGACATCGGTGGGACCCAGTACTTC.

The chain links TRBV5-6 to TRBJ2-3; 10 bases align to TRBD2. Germline trimming cut 2 bases from V and 2 bases from J; bases unmatched to any gene: 5. Germline V lookup: CDR1 SGHDT, CDR2 YYEEEE. The CDR3 has 16 residues. The chain's CDR3 is CASSFIAGGLTDTQYF. The CDR3 nucleotides read TGTGCCAGCAGCTTTATAGCGGGGGGCCTCACAGATACGCAGTATTTT.

The rearrangement links TRBV7-9 to TRBJ1-6; D is undetermined. The CDR3 sequence is 15 residues long. Germline CDR1 and CDR2: SEHNR and FQNEAQ (reference sequence). V gave up 0 bases and J gave up 6 bases, with 9 bases separating them. CDR3 coding DNA: TGTGCCAGCAGCTTAGCGGCAGTCCGTAATTCACCCCTCCACTTT. It is translated as CASSLAAVRNSPLHF.

At least ten counts were recorded for this clonotype. The chain links TRBV5-6 to TRBJ1-5; 10 positions match TRBD1. The CDR3 extends over 15 amino acids. Per the germline V gene, CDR1 is SGHDT and CDR2 is YYEEEE. V was pared by 4 bases and J by 2 bases, with 3 bases of the junction left unmatched. The CDR3 protein is CASSVTGGGNQPQHF. The CDR3 coding sequence is TGTGCCAGCAGCGTGACAGGGGGCGGCAATCAGCCCCAGCATTTT.

The V call is TRBV20-1, the J call TRBJ1-2; D is unresolved. The CDR3 consists of 13 residues. With 3 bases removed from V and 7 bases from J, the gap between germline ends came to 15 bases. From germline, CDR1 is DFQATT and CDR2 SNEGSKA (reference sequence). The chain's CDR3 is CSARLEISGGYTF. DNA for the CDR3: TGCAGTGCTAGGTTGGAGATATCGGGTGGCTACACCTTC.

This clonotype has a count of ten or more. The rearrangement joins TRBV28 to TRBJ2-1; 8 bases map to TRBD1. Per germline, CDR1 MDHEN and CDR2 SYDVKM. The CDR3 has 15 residues. Unmatched junction bases numbered 15, after V lost 7 bases and J lost 10 bases. The CDR3 is CASIITRGRGTEQFF. The CDR3 DNA follows: TGTGCCAGCATCATTACCAGGGGGCGTGGGACGGAGCAGTTCTTC.

The sample holds a few counts of this clonotype. The genes are TRBV6-2 or TRBV6-3 and TRBJ2-1; the match to TRBD1 covers 9 bases. Germline V gene sequence: CDR1 MNHEY, CDR2 SVGEGT. The junction had 7 bases not matched to a gene; V was cut back by 4 bases and J by 9 bases. This CDR3 has 14 residues. CDR3 in amino acids: CASSSMGQGSEQFF. The CDR3 nucleotides read TGTGCCAGCAGTTCCATGGGACAGGGCAGTGAGCAGTTCTTC.

The V call is TRBV5-1, the J call TRBJ2-7, with D possibly being TRBD1 or TRBD2 (6 bases each). Germline CDR1 and CDR2: SGHRS and YFSETQ. Trimming pared 2 bases from V and 0 bases from J, leaving 12 bases between. The length of the CDR3 is 15 residues. CDR3 region: CASSFGGGSSYEQYV. CDR3 nucleotides: TGCGCCAGCAGCTTCGGGGGCGGTTCCTCCTACGAGCAGTACGTC.

This clonotype was observed a handful of times. The V and J genes are TRBV27 and TRBJ2-2, with D maybe TRBD2 (6 bases). The CDR3 is 14 residues long. Per germline, CDR1 MNHEY and CDR2 SMNVEV (reference sequence). V lost 3 bases and J 8 bases, leaving 13 bases between the germline ends. This chain's CDR3 is CASSFIGGLGELFF. In DNA form, the CDR3 reads TGTGCCAGCAGTTTTATCGGGGGATTGGGGGAGCTGTTTTTT.

CDR3 sequence: CATLDPGGVQYF. For the CDR3, the DNA is TGTGCCACCCTCGACCCGGGGGGCGTGCAGTACTTC. V is TRBV12-3 or TRBV12-4 and J is TRBJ2-7, with D perhaps TRBD2 (7 bases). The germline V and J ends were trimmed by 10 bases and 9 bases, with 19 bases remaining between them. The CDR3 covers 12 residues.

V usage is TRBV6-5 and J usage is TRBJ1-3; D is possibly TRBD1 (5 bases). The CDR3 is made up of 14 amino acids. The germline V gene encodes CDR1 MNHEY and CDR2 SVGAGI. Between the trimmed V and J ends, which lost 6 bases and 4 bases, there was a span of 13 bases. For the CDR3, the DNA is TGTGCCAGCAGACTAGGGACCTCCGGAAACACCATATATTTT. Protein sequence: CASRLGTSGNTIYF.

The chain couples TRBV6-1 to TRBJ1-1, with 10 bases lining up with TRBD1. The CDR3 is 14 amino acids. V gave up 7 bases and J gave up 3 bases; unmatched junction bases: 5. From germline, CDR1 is MNHNS and CDR2 SASEGT. CDR3 protein: CASTPGTGDTEAFF. The CDR3 DNA follows: TGTGCCAGCACCCCCGGGACAGGGGACACTGAAGCTTTCTTT.

This chain connects TRBV5-1 to TRBJ2-5; 10 positions match TRBD2. From germline, CDR1 is SGHRS and CDR2 YFSETQ. With V trimmed by 4 bases and J by 2 bases, 5 bases remained unmatched. This CDR3 contains 15 residues. CDR3 amino acids: CASSPLSGGQETQYF. CDR3 nucleotides: TGCGCCAGCAGCCCTCTTAGCGGGGGGCAAGAGACCCAGTACTTC. Combining the CDR3 with reference TRBV5-1 and TRBJ2-5 gives the whole variable domain KAGVTQTPRYLIKTRGQQVTLSCSPISGHRSVSWYQQTPGQGLQFLFEYFSETQRNKGNFPGRFSGRQFSNSRSEMNVSTLELGDSALYLCASSPLSGGQETQYFGPGTRLLVL.

This clonotype was observed at least ten times. The chain recombines TRBV7-9 with TRBJ2-3, with a possible D match to TRBD1 (6 bases). The V end lost 3 bases, the J end lost 4 bases, and 14 bases lay between the germline ends. The CDR3 is made up of 15 amino acids. CDR1 is SEHNR and CDR2 is FQNEAQ in the germline V gene (reference sequence). CDR3 bases: TGTGCCAGCAGCTTCGTGACAGGTCTATCAGATACGCAGTATTTT. This codes for CASSFVTGLSDTQYF.